Listed below are T cell receptor beta chains from one sample, sequenced in a study of blood T cell repertoires in COVID-19. Data came from immunoSEQ multiplex PCR; TCRdb stores just in-frame clones and leaves some out. The sample records 270,000 or so clones, 70% to 90% being singletons. Sequencing input: PBMCs or T cells enriched from blood (not recorded which). These receptors came from a woman in her twenties or thirties with acute COVID-19. The CDR3 runs from the conserved cysteine through the conserved F or W. A D gene is named only where the DNA matches it firmly. Not all rows give a size; the values are once, few, many and, for expanded clones, a class.

abundance,j_gene,v_gene,d_gene,CDR3nt,CDR3aa
.,TRBJ2-7,TRBV7-9,.,TGTGCCAGCAGCTTAAGCGGCCGCAGCTACGAGCAGTACTTC,CASSLSGRSYEQYF
.,TRBJ2-1,TRBV5-6,.,TGTGCCAGCAGCTTGGCCGCCGGGACTGCCATCTACAATGAGCAGTTCTTC,CASSLAAGTAIYNEQFF
.,TRBJ1-1,TRBV18,.,TGTGCCAGCTCACCACCGTCCAGGTCGACTGAAGCTTTCTTT,CASSPPSRSTEAFF
.,TRBJ2-7,TRBV10-1,TRBD1,TGCGCCAGCAGTGCGGGACAGGGGGCCTACGAGCAGTACTTC,CASSAGQGAYEQYF
.,TRBJ2-7,TRBV27,TRBD1,TGTGCCAGCAGTTCGTTTGGGACAGGGTCCACCTACGAGCAGTACTTC,CASSSFGTGSTYEQYF
once,TRBJ1-1,TRBV7-9,.,TGTGCCAGCAGCTTATCGGGGATAAACACTGAAGCTTTCTTT,CASSLSGINTEAFF
.,TRBJ2-7,TRBV27,.,TGTGCCAGCAGTTTTGCCGGTTTGGAGTACTTC,CASSFAGLEYF
.,TRBJ2-7,TRBV5-4,TRBD1,TGTGCCAGCAGCTCCCGGGACAGGGGAAAGTACGAGCAGTACTTC,CASSSRDRGKYEQYF
.,TRBJ2-1,TRBV19,TRBD2,TGTGCCAGTAAAGGGACTAACTTCGGGGAGCAGTTCTTC,CASKGTNFGEQFF
.,TRBJ2-3,TRBV28,TRBD2,TGTGCCAGCAGTCTAAGGGGCGGGAGTCCTCCAGATACGCAGTATTTT,CASSLRGGSPPDTQYF
.,TRBJ2-1,TRBV19,.,TGTGCCAGTGGAGAGGTCTCCTACAATGAGCAGTTCTTC,CASGEVSYNEQFF
once,TRBJ2-1,TRBV29-1,TRBD2,TGCAGCGTTAACCCTAGCGGGAGTTCCGTAAATGAGCAGTTCTTC,CSVNPSGSSVNEQFF
.,TRBJ2-6,TRBV1,.,TGCACCAGCAGCCTCCTCCGGGACAGGGGTTCCGGGGCCAACGTCCTGACTTTC,CTSSLLRDRGSGANVLTF
.,TRBJ2-2,TRBV11-3,TRBD1,TGTGCCAGCAGCCCCGGGACAGGGGTTTCCGGGGAGCTGTTTTTT,CASSPGTGVSGELFF
.,TRBJ2-7,TRBV12-3/TRBV12-4,TRBD2,TGTGCCAGCAGGGAGACTAGCGGGAACGAGCAGTACTTC,CASRETSGNEQYF
.,TRBJ1-5,TRBV19,.,TGTGCCAGTAGTATGGCGGGAGCGATTTATCAGCCCCAGCATTTT,CASSMAGAIYQPQHF
.,TRBJ2-7,TRBV13,TRBD1,TGTGCCAGCAGCTTAGGGGGACAGGGGGGAGGTCAGTACTTC,CASSLGGQGGGQYF
.,TRBJ2-2,TRBV6-5,TRBD1,TGTGCCAGCAGCCGAGAGGGGGCCCTGACCGGGGAGCTGTTTTTT,CASSREGALTGELFF
once,TRBJ2-7,TRBV2,TRBD2,TGTGCCAGCAGTGAAGTCGGGGGGGCCTACGAGCAGTACTTC,CASSEVGGAYEQYF
.,TRBJ2-1,TRBV1,.,TGCACCAGCAGCCCACGAACCGGGACAGGGGCGAGCGCAGCCTACAATGAGCAGTTCTTC,CTSSPRTGTGASAAYNEQFF
.,TRBJ2-7,TRBV11-2,.,TGTGCCAGCAGCGGAGTGGGGCAGGGCCGAGCCTCCTACGAGCAGTACTTC,CASSGVGQGRASYEQYF
.,TRBJ1-1,TRBV28,.,TGTGCCAGCAGTCTACCCGGGCCCAGGGACACTGAAGCTTTCTTT,CASSLPGPRDTEAFF
.,TRBJ1-4,TRBV18,TRBD1,TGTGCCAGCTCACCCCTGGTGCTCGGTACAGGGGTGCCTAATGAAAAACTGTTTTTT,CASSPLVLGTGVPNEKLFF
.,TRBJ2-3,TRBV9,TRBD1,TGTGCCAGCAGTCTTGTGACAGGGTTTGGAGATACGCAGTATTTT,CASSLVTGFGDTQYF
.,TRBJ2-4,TRBV7-9,.,TGTGCCAGCAGCGTTCAACTAGAAAACATTCAGTACTTC,CASSVQLENIQYF
.,TRBJ1-2,TRBV6-5,.,TGTGCCAGCAGTTACTCCACAGGGCTGGGTAACTATGGCTACACCTTC,CASSYSTGLGNYGYTF
.,TRBJ2-2,TRBV27,TRBD2,TGTGCCAGCAGTTTCGCTAGCGGGAGACCCGGGGAGCTGTTTTTT,CASSFASGRPGELFF
.,TRBJ2-1,TRBV6-5,TRBD1,TGTGCCAGCAGACCGACAGGGCCCTACAATGAGCAGTTCTTC,CASRPTGPYNEQFF
once,TRBJ1-6,TRBV5-5,TRBD1,TGTGCCAGCAGCTTGGAGGGACAGCCTAATTCACCCCTCCACTTT,CASSLEGQPNSPLHF
once,TRBJ1-1,TRBV5-6,.,TGTGCCAGCAGCTTGGTCCATGCGGGGGCGGACACTGAAGCTTTCTTT,CASSLVHAGADTEAFF
.,TRBJ1-2,TRBV28,TRBD1,TGTGCCAGCACTTTGTCGGGACAGGGGTATGGCTACACCTTC,CASTLSGQGYGYTF